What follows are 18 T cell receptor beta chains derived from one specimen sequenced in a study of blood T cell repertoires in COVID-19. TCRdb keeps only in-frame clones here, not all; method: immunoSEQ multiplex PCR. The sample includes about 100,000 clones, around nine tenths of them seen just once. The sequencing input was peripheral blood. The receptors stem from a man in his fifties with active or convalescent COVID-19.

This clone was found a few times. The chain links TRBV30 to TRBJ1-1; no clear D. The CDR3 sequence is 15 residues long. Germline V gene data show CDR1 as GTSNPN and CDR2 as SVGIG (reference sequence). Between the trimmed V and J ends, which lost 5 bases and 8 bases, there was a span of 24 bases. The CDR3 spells CAWEGLGGREAEAFF. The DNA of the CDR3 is TGTGCCTGGGAGGGATTAGGAGGAAGAGAAGCAGAAGCTTTCTTT.

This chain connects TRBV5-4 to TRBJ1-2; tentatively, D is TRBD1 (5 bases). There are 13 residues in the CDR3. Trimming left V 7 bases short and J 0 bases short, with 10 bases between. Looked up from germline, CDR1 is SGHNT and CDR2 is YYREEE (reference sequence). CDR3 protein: CASGRQPNYGYTF. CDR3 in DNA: TGTGCCAGCGGACGACAGCCTAACTATGGCTACACCTTC.

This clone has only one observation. In nucleotides, the CDR3 is TGCGCCAGCAGTGGCTGGGACATCCCGAAAGACAGGGAAAAACGGAAAAACATTCAGTACTTC. Translated, it gives CASSGWDIPKDREKRKNIQYF. The chain links TRBV10-1 to TRBJ2-4; 7 bases are shared with TRBD1. The germline V gene has CDR1 WNHNN and CDR2 SYGVQD (reference sequence). V was pared by 4 bases and J by 4 bases, with 25 bases of the junction left unmatched. The CDR3 has 21 amino acids.

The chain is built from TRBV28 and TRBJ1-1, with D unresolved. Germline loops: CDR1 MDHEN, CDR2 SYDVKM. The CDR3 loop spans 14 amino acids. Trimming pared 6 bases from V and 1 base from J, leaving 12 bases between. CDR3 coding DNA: TGTGCCAGCAGGATTGCGCTCTCGAACACTGAAGCTTTCTTT. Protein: CASRIALSNTEAFF.

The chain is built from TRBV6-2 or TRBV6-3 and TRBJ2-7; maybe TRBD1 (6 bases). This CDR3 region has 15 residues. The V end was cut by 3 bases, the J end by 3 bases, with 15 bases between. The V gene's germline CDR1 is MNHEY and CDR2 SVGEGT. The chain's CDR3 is CASSYGGPRFYEQYF. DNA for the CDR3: TGTGCCAGCAGTTATGGGGGCCCTCGTTTCTACGAGCAGTACTTC.

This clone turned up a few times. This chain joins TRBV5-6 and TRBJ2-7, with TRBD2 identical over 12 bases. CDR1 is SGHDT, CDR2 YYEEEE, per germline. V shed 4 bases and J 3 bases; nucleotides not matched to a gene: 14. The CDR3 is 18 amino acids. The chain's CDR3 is CASSPRLAGALFYYEQYV. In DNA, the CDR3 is TGTGCCAGCAGCCCGAGACTAGCGGGGGCCTTATTTTACTACGAGCAGTACGTC.

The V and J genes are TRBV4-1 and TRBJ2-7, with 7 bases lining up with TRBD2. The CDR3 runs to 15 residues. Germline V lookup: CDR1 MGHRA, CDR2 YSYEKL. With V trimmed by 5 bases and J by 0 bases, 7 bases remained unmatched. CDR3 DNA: TGCGCCAGCAGCGCAAGGGAGGGGAGCTCCTACGAGCAGTACTTC. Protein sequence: CASSAREGSSYEQYF.

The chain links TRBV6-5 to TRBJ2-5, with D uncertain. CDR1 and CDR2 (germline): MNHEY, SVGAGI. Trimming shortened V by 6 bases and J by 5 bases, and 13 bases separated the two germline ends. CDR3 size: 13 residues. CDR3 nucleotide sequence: TGTGCCAGCAGCCCAACTACGGTGGAGACCCAGTACTTC. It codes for CASSPTTVETQYF.

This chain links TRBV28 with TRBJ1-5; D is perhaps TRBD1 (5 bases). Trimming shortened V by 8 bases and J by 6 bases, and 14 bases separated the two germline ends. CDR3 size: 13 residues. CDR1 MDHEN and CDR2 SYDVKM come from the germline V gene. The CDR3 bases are TGTGCCAGCCGGAGGGGTTTTAGTCAGCCCCAGCATTTT. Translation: CASRRGFSQPQHF.

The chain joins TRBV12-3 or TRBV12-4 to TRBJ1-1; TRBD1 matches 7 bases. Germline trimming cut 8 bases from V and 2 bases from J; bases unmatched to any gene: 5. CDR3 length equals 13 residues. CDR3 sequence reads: CASEYRGNTEAFF. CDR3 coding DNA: TGTGCCAGCGAGTACAGGGGAAACACTGAAGCTTTCTTT.

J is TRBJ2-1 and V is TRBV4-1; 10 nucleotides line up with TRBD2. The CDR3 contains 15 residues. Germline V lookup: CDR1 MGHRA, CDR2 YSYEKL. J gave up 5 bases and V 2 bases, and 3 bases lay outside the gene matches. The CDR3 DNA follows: TGCGCCAGCAGCCAACTAGCGGGGGCCAACAATGAGCAGTTCTTC. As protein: CASSQLAGANNEQFF.

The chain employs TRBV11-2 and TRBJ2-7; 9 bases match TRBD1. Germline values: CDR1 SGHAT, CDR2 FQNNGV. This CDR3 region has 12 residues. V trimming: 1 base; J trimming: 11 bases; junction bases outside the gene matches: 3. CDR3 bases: TGTGCCAGCAGCTTAGGGGGGACAGGGAAGTACTTC. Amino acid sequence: CASSLGGTGKYF.

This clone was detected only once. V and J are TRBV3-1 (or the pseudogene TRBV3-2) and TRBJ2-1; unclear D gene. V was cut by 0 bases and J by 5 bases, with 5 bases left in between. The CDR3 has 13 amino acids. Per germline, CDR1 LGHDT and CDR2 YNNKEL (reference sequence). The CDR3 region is CASSQEAHNEQFF. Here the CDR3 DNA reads TGTGCCAGCAGCCAAGAGGCACACAATGAGCAGTTCTTC.

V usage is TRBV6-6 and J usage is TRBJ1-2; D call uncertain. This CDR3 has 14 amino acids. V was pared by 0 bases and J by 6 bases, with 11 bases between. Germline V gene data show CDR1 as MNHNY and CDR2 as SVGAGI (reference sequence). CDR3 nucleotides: TGTGCCAGCAGTTACTCGATCGTGAGGGATGGCTACACCTTC. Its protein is CASSYSIVRDGYTF.

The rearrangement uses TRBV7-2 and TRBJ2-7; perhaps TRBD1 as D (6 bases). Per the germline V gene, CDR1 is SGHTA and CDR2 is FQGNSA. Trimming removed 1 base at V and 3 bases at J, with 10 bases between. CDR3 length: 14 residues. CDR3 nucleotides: TGTGCCAGCAGCTTAGAACAGGGTTTCTACGAGCAGTACTTC. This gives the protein CASSLEQGFYEQYF.

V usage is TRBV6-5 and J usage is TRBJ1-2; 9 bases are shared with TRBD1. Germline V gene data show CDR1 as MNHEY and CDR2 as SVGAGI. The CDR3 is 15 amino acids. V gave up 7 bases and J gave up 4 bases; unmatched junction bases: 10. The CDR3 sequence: CASIPRTGVSYGYTF. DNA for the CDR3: TGTGCCAGCATTCCTAGGACAGGGGTCAGCTATGGCTACACCTTC.

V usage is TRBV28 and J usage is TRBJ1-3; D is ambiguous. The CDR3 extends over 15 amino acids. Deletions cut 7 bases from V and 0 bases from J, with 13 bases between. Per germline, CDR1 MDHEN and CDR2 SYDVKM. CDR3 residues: CASTLGLPSGNTIYF. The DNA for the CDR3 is TGTGCCAGCACCCTGGGCCTTCCCTCTGGAAACACCATATATTTT.

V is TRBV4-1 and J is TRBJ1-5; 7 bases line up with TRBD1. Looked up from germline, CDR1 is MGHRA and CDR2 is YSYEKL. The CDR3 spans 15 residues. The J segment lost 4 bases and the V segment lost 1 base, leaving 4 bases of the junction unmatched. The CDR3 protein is CASSQGGQLNQPQHF. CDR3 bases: TGCGCCAGCAGCCAAGGGGGACAGTTAAATCAGCCCCAGCATTTT.